A single sample gave rise to the 15 T cell receptor beta chains below, sequenced in a study of T-cell memory formation after mild COVID-19. TCRdb re-called the 5' RACE reads through MiXCR, storing one row per CDR3 protein. The profile shows 280,000 or so distinct CDR3 sequences, 18% of them singletons. Sequenced: PBMCs or a T cell subset sorted from them (not recorded which). All receptors derive from a man aged 18 to 29 who had mild COVID-19 (a few samples of this study predate the infection). Cell type and time point are not known.

The chain carries TRBV5-1 and TRBJ1-3; 8 bases fit TRBD1. The CDR3 runs 14 residues. In germline, CDR1 is SGHRS, CDR2 YFSETQ. The trim removed 0 bases at V and 6 bases at J, leaving 2 bases unmatched. CDR3 DNA: TGCGCCAGCAGCTTGGGGACAGGGCAAAACACCATATATTTT. Translation gives CASSLGTGQNTIYF.

This clonotype was observed a handful of times. CDR3 sequence: CSARDRRGDVTQYF. The CDR3 DNA follows: TGCAGTGCTAGAGATAGGAGGGGGGACGTAACGCAGTATTTT. The V call is TRBV20-1, the J call TRBJ2-3; D may match TRBD1 or TRBD2 (6 bases each). The V and J ends lost 0 bases and 9 bases respectively, with 16 bases between them. Germline CDR1 is DFQATT and CDR2 is SNEGSKA (reference sequence). The CDR3 has 14 residues.

CDR3 loop: CASSHGKAPLHF. DNA of the CDR3: TGTGCCAGCAGCCACGGGAAAGCACCCCTCCACTTT. This chain links TRBV3-1 with TRBJ1-6, with D unclear. Germline CDR1 is LGHDT and CDR2 is YNNKEL (reference sequence). This CDR3 region has 12 residues. The V gene lost 3 bases and the J gene lost 11 bases, with 8 bases spanning the gap.

This clonotype was observed at least ten times. This chain joins TRBV12-3 or TRBV12-4 and TRBJ1-2; no clear D gene. V lost 4 bases and J lost 2, with 8 bases in between. The CDR3 runs 13 residues. The CDR3 nucleotides read TGTGCCAGCAGTTGGAGTCTAAACTATGGCTACACCTTC. Its translation is CASSWSLNYGYTF.

The rearrangement links TRBV4-1 to TRBJ2-3; 11 bases map to TRBD2. With 0 bases clipped from V and 2 bases from J, the junction kept 4 bases outside the gene matches. Germline V lookup: CDR1 MGHRA, CDR2 YSYEKL. The CDR3 runs to 17 residues. The CDR3 is CASSQDGLAGFTDTQYF. Written as DNA, the CDR3 is TGCGCCAGCAGCCAAGACGGACTAGCGGGTTTCACAGATACGCAGTATTTT.

This clonotype was found a few times. J is TRBJ2-2 and V is TRBV4-3; 7 positions agree with TRBD2. Germline CDR1 is LGHNA and CDR2 is YSLEER. The length of the CDR3 is 15 residues. J lost 1 base, V lost 4 bases, and 3 bases had no gene match. The CDR3 DNA reads as TGCGCCAGCAGCCCTAGCGGTTTGAACACCGGGGAGCTGTTTTTT. This codes for CASSPSGLNTGELFF.

This clonotype was seen a handful of times. The chain joins TRBV5-1 to TRBJ1-2, with a weak D call TRBD1 (6 bases). The CDR3 contains 15 residues. CDR1 is SGHRS, CDR2 YFSETQ, per germline. Trimming shortened V by 4 bases and J by 4 bases, and 17 bases separated the two germline ends. As DNA, the CDR3 is TGCGCCAGCAGCCCAGAGGGGGGCACGGCCTATGGCTACACCTTC. It translates to CASSPEGGTAYGYTF.

The gene calls are TRBV27 and TRBJ2-5; D unclear. Germline CDR1 and CDR2: MNHEY and SMNVEV (reference sequence). The CDR3 covers 14 residues. The V gene lost 0 bases and the J gene lost 1 base, with 6 bases spanning the gap. The CDR3 sequence: CASSLSPSQETQYF. CDR3 nucleotide sequence: TGTGCCAGCAGTTTATCGCCCAGCCAAGAGACCCAGTACTTC.

The rearrangement joins TRBV15 to TRBJ2-5; D is unresolved. Germline V CDR1 and CDR2: LNHNV, YYDKDF (reference sequence). The germline V and J ends were trimmed by 0 bases and 2 bases, with 7 bases remaining between them. The CDR3 covers 14 residues. The CDR3 loop is CATSRDLVQETQYF. The CDR3 nucleotides are TGTGCCACCAGCAGAGATTTGGTACAAGAGACCCAGTACTTC. Full variable domain (remainder filled in from reference TRBV15 and TRBJ2-5): DAMVIQNPRYQVTQFGKPVTLSCSQTLNHNVMYWYQQKSSQAPKLLFHYYDKDFNNEADTPDNFQSRRPNTSFCFLDIRSPGLGDTAMYLCATSRDLVQETQYFGPGTRLLVL.

V is TRBV6-6 and J is TRBJ2-7, with 10 bases identical to TRBD1. Trimming took 9 bases from V and 4 from J; bases not matched to a gene: 6. The length of the CDR3 is 13 residues. Per the germline V gene, CDR1 is MNHNY and CDR2 is SVGAGI (reference sequence). The CDR3 DNA is TGTGCCAGTTCCTGGGACAGGGGTTACGAGCAGTACTTC. Residues: CASSWDRGYEQYF.

This clonotype was picked up many times. The J gene is TRBJ2-5, the V gene TRBV15; D is perhaps TRBD1 (7 bases). This CDR3 is 16 amino acids long. Trimming shortened V by 1 base and J by 1 base, and 13 bases separated the two germline ends. Germline V gene data show CDR1 as LNHNV and CDR2 as YYDKDF (reference sequence). In DNA form, the CDR3 reads TGTGCCACCAGCAGAGCCGGGCAGGGGGGCCAAGAGACCCAGTACTTC. This sequence encodes CATSRAGQGGQETQYF.

This clonotype was observed a single time. CDR3 DNA sequence: TGCGCCAGCAGCCCGCAGACTAGCGGAGGCACCGGGGAGCTGTTTTTT. It specifies CASSPQTSGGTGELFF. The chain has TRBV5-1 and TRBJ2-2; 9 nucleotides align to TRBD2. Germline V gene sequence: CDR1 SGHRS, CDR2 YFSETQ. Trimming took 4 bases from V and 4 from J; bases not matched to a gene: 8. The CDR3 spans 16 residues.

In this sample, this clonotype turned up a few times. The chain has TRBV7-3 and TRBJ1-1; a possible D gene is TRBD1 (5 bases). This CDR3 region has 14 residues. Trimming took 4 bases from V and 4 from J, leaving 13 bases between them. Germline CDR1 SGHTA, CDR2 FQGTGA. DNA of the CDR3: TGTGCCAGCAGCTCCTGGGATGGGGCCACTGAAGCTTTCTTT. It encodes CASSSWDGATEAFF.

This clonotype came up a few times. The chain uses TRBV7-2 and TRBJ1-2; the D gene is possibly TRBD1 (5 bases). V was shortened by 5 bases and J by 4 bases, with 17 bases between the two germline ends. Germline V gives CDR1 SGHTA, CDR2 FQGNSA. This CDR3 is 15 amino acids long. The chain's CDR3 is CASSRLVRDFYGYTF. As DNA, the CDR3 is TGTGCCAGCAGCCGGCTTGTCAGGGATTTCTATGGCTACACCTTC.

This clonotype was detected a few times. The genes are TRBV29-1 and TRBJ2-6, with 7 bases fitting TRBD1. The CDR3 is 15 residues long. Germline-derived CDR1 and CDR2 are SQVTM and ANQGSEA. The junction had 7 bases not matched to a gene; V was cut back by 4 bases and J by 4 bases. CDR3 sequence (DNA): TGCAGCGTTGGACAGGGTGTGCAAGGGGCCAACGTCCTGACTTTC. Protein: CSVGQGVQGANVLTF.